The source of this TCR beta chain is a study of shared clonotypes between healthy human individuals. Study-wide context: Aged 18 to 49, the donors were a couple of women and a few men. Study findings and constraints: Generation of non-shared clonotypes was less probable than generation of clonotypes shared by all four donors.

Assay: immunoSEQ multiplex PCR; the TCRdb copy retains only in-frame clones and omits some. This table has about 380,000 clones, about 96% appearing once. Concerning this clone: Its antigen is undetermined.

Trimming removed 3 bases at V and 6 bases at J, with 16 bases between. Germline loops: CDR1 SEHNR, CDR2 FQNEAQ (reference sequence). The CDR3 extends over 15 amino acids. The V gene is TRBV7-9, the J gene TRBJ2-3; the D gene is possibly TRBD2 (6 bases). The material sequenced was memory CD8+ T cells sorted from blood. The subset here: CD45RO+ cells pooled with CCR7-negative TemRA cells. This TCR derives from a man aged 25 to 40 in good health. CDR3: CASSFVAVKGDTQYF. The CDR3 region has the DNA TGTGCCAGCAGCTTCGTAGCGGTTAAAGGGGATACGCAGTATTTT.